This T cell receptor beta chain was profiled in a study of cytomegalovirus exposure and HLA in healthy donors. Points on this clone: The antigen is unknown.

Study observations and caveats: Later analysis identified a missense DCLRE1C variant that was linked to TCR beta V- and J-gene trimming. Later on, an analysis tied under 20,000 TCR beta sequences to HLA alleles at 0.05 false discovery rate. There were some public TCRs occurring in many donors, but most TCR sequences were rare. Reported performance of the classifier showed diagnosis of cytomegalovirus status with high specificity and sensitivity.

This CDR3 is built from 12 residues. The germline V gene encodes CDR1 SQVTM and CDR2 ANQGSEA. The V gene end was trimmed by 6 bases and the J gene end by 4 bases; junction bases not matched to a gene: 5. The PCR employed 60 Vbeta primers together with 13 Jbeta primers. Clones were sequenced by immunoSEQ multiplex PCR, and TCRdb holds only the in-frame ones, with some missing. The table records approximately 120,000 clones, 83% of them present only once. This chain uses TRBV29-1 with TRBJ2-5; 7 positions agree with TRBD2. The specimen sequenced was PBMCs. This receptor was taken from a woman in her forties in good health and CMV-seropositive. CDR3 in amino acids: CSVGEGRETQYF. CDR3 coding DNA: TGCAGCGTGGGGGAGGGGCGAGAGACCCAGTACTTC.